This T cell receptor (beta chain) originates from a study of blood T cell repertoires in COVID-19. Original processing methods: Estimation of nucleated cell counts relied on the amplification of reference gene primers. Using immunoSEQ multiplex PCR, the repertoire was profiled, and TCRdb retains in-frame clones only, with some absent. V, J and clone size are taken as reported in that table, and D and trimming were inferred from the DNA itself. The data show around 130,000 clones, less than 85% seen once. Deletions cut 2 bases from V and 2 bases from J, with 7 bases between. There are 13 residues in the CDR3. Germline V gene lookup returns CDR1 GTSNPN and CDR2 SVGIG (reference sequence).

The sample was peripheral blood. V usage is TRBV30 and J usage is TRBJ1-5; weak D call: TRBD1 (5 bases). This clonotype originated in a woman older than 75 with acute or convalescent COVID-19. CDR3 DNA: TGTGCCTGGAGTAGACAGCGCAATCAGCCCCAGCATTTT. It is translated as CAWSRQRNQPQHF.